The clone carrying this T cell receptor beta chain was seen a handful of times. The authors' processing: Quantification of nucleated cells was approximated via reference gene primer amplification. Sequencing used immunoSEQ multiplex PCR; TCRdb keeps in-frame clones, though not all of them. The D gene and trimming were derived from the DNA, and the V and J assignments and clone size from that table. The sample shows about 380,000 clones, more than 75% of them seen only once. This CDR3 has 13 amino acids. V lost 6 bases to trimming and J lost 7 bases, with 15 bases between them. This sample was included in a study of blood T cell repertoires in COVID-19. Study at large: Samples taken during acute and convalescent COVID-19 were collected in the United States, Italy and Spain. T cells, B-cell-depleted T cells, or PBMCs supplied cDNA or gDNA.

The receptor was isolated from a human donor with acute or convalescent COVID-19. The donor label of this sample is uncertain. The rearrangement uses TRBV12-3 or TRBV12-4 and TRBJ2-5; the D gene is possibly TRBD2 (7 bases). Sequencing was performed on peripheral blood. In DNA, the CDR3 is TGTGCCAGCAGGGCCGGGGGGCTGGGGACCCAGTACTTC. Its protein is CASRAGGLGTQYF.